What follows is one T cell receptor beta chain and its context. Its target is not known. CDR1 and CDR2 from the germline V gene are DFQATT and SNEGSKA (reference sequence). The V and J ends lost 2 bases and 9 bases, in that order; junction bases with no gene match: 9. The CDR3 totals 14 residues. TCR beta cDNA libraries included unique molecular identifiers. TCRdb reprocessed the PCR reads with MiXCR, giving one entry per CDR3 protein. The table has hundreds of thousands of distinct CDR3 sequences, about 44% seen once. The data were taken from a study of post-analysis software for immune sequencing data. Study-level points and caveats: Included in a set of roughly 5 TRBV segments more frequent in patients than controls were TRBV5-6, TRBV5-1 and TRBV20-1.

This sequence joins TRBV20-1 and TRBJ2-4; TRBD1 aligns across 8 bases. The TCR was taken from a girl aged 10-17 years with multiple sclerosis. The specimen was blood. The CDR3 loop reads CSARSDRGQAIQYF. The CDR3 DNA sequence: TGCAGTGCTAGATCCGACAGGGGCCAGGCCATTCAGTACTTC.